The sequence of this T cell receptor (beta chain) was determined in a study of beta chain features in type 1 diabetes. On the study more broadly: Healthy donors resembled patients in age, gender and cell yields.

In its sample, this clone was seen once. This CDR3 is also generated by other DNA sequences in the sample. Trimming removed 5 bases from V and 4 bases from J, with 8 bases in between. Germline V gene lookup returns CDR1 SGHTA and CDR2 FQGNSA. There are 12 residues in the CDR3. Expressed TCRB transcripts were sequenced, since all the RNA that had been isolated was reverse transcribed. TCRdb keeps only in-frame clones here, not all; method: immunoSEQ multiplex PCR. The table has hundreds of thousands of clones, more than 65% seen once. The chain combines TRBV7-2 with TRBJ1-2; the D gene is possibly TRBD1 (5 bases). The sample taken for sequencing was naive CD4+ T cells from blood. This TCR was recovered from a man aged 30 to 45 in good health. The CDR3 sequence: CASSPGLYGYTF. The CDR3 DNA reads as TGTGCCAGCAGCCCGGGACTCTATGGCTACACCTTC.